The present T cell receptor (beta chain) was sequenced within a study of a mutant IDH1 vaccine in newly diagnosed glioma. Germline V gene sequence: CDR1 PRHDT, CDR2 FYEKMQ (reference sequence). This CDR3 spans 15 amino acids. Trimming cost V 0 bases and J 6 bases, with 12 bases left between them. Time point reported: week 23, last vaccination. Vaccination comprised doses that each held 300 ug of mutant IDH1 20-mer peptide, plus topical imiquimod. Concerning this clone itself: The antigen is not known.

Sequencing was performed with immunoSEQ multiplex PCR; in TCRdb, only in-frame clones are kept and a portion is missing. This table has approximately 82,000 clones, 85% to 90% appearing once. Sequenced material: PBMCs, taken from a glioma patient whose treatment included an IDH1 peptide vaccine. This TCR was recovered from a woman in her forties or fifties with glioma. The chain couples TRBV13 to TRBJ2-1; D perhaps matches TRBD2 (5 bases). CDR3 loop: CASSLGLESGNEQFF. CDR3 in DNA: TGTGCCAGCAGCTTAGGACTAGAGAGTGGCAATGAGCAGTTCTTC.